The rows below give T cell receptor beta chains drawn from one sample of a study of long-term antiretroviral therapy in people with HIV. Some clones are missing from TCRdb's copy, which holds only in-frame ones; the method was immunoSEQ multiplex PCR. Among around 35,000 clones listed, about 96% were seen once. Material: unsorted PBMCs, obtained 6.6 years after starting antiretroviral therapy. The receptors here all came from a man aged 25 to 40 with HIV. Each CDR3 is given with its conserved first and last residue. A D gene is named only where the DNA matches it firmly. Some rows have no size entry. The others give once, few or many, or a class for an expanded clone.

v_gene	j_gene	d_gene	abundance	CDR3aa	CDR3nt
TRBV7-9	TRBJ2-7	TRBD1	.	CASSREGQAHEQYF	TGTGCCAGCAGCCGAGAGGGACAGGCCCACGAGCAGTACTTC
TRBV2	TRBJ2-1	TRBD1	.	CASSFRDSSYNEQFF	TGTGCCAGCAGTTTCAGGGACAGCTCCTACAATGAGCAGTTCTTC
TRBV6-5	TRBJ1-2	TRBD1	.	CASSLTGWDYGYTF	TGTGCCAGCAGCCTGACAGGGTGGGACTATGGCTACACCTTC
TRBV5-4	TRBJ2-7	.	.	CASSLQGTGWGEQYF	TGTGCCAGCAGCTTACAGGGAACTGGGTGGGGCGAGCAGTACTTC
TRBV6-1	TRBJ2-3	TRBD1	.	CASSLDRTSTDTQYF	TGTGCCAGCAGTCTGGACAGGACTAGCACAGATACGCAGTATTTT
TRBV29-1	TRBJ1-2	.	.	CSVYANYGYTF	TGCAGCGTTTACGCTAACTATGGCTACACCTTC
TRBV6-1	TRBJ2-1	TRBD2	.	CASSELAGYNEQFF	TGTGCCAGCAGTGAATTAGCGGGTTACAATGAGCAGTTCTTC
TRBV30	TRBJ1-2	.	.	CAWSLGLVGHTF	TGTGCCTGGAGTCTAGGGCTGGTAGGCCACACCTTC
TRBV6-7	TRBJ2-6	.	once	CALHPGANVLTF	TGTGCCCTACACCCTGGGGCCAACGTCCTGACTTTC
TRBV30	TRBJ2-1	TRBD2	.	CAWRGLSGNEQFF	TGTGCCTGGAGGGGACTATCGGGCAATGAGCAGTTCTTC
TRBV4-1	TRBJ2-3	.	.	CASRPGLFTDTQYF	TGCGCCAGCAGACCGGGACTTTTCACAGATACGCAGTATTTT
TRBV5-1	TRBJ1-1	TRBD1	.	CASSHRGPTEAFF	TGCGCCAGCAGCCACAGGGGGCCCACTGAAGCTTTCTTT
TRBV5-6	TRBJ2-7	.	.	CASSLVVAGEQYF	TGTGCCAGCAGCTTGGTGGTGGCAGGGGAGCAGTACTTC
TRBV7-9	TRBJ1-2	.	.	CASSFIGSDYGYTF	TGTGCCAGCAGCTTTATTGGGTCAGACTATGGCTACACCTTC
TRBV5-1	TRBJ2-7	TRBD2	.	CASSLTSGGSHEQYF	TGCGCCAGCAGCTTGACTAGCGGGGGGTCCCACGAGCAGTACTTC
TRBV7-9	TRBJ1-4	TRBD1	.	CASSFGQGRTKEKLFF	TGTGCCAGCAGCTTCGGACAGGGAAGGACAAAGGAAAAACTGTTTTTT
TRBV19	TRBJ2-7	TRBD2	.	CASSPRTSFYEQYF	TGTGCCAGTAGTCCCCGGACTAGTTTCTACGAGCAGTACTTC
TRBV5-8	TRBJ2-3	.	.	CASSLQTGRGGGLTDTQYF	TGTGCCAGCAGCCTTCAGACCGGGCGGGGCGGGGGCCTCACAGATACGCAGTATTTT
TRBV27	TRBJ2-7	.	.	CASSLAPPDEQYF	TGTGCCAGCAGTTTGGCCCCCCCCGACGAGCAGTACTTC
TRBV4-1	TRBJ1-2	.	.	CASSQDLYGYTF	TGCGCCAGCAGCCAAGACCTCTATGGCTACACCTTC
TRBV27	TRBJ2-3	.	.	CATSESRGPPDTQYF	TGTGCCACCTCCGAGTCCCGGGGACCGCCAGATACGCAGTATTTT
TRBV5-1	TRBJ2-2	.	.	CASRLKVSTGELFF	TGCGCCAGCAGATTGAAGGTTTCCACCGGGGAGCTGTTTTTT
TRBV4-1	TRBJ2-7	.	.	CASSQGLPYEQYF	TGCGCCAGCAGCCAAGGGCTACCCTACGAGCAGTACTTC
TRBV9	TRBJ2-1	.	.	CASSPSDYNEQFF	TGTGCCAGCAGCCCCTCGGACTACAATGAGCAGTTCTTC
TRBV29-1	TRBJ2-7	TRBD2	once	CSVGTTLADGSYEQYF	TGCAGCGTTGGGACCACACTAGCGGACGGCTCCTACGAGCAGTACTTC
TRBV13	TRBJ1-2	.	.	CASSTRQYGYTF	TGTGCCAGCAGCACAAGACAGTATGGCTACACCTTC
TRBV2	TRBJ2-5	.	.	CASIGQIDQETQYF	TGTGCCAGCATTGGACAAATAGATCAAGAGACCCAGTACTTC
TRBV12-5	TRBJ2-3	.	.	CASGLETQYF	TGTGCTAGTGGTTTGGAGACGCAGTATTTT
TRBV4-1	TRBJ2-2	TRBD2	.	CASSQMPAGAGAPGGELFF	TGCGCCAGCAGCCAGATGCCGGCGGGAGCGGGGGCCCCTGGGGGGGAGCTGTTTTTT
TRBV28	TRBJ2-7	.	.	CASSLSSLFYEQYF	TGTGCCAGCAGTTTGTCCAGCCTATTCTACGAGCAGTACTTC
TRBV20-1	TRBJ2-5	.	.	CSASQETQYF	TGCAGTGCTAGTCAAGAGACCCAGTACTTC
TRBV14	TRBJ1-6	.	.	CASSLRMDYNSPLHF	TGTGCCAGCAGCCTTAGGATGGACTATAATTCACCCCTCCACTTT
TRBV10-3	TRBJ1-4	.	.	CAISESRNEKLFF	TGTGCCATCAGTGAGAGTAGGAATGAAAAACTGTTTTTT
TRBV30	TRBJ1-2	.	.	CAWSLRGNLYGYTF	TGTGCCTGGAGTCTCAGGGGAAATCTCTATGGCTACACCTTC
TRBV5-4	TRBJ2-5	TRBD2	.	CASHSGGTLLETQYF	TGTGCCTCCCATAGCGGGGGAACCCTTTTGGAGACCCAGTACTTC
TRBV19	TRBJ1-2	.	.	CARDSGNYGYTF	TGTGCCAGGGATTCAGGGAACTATGGCTACACCTTC
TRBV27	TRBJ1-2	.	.	CASSPVGRSAGYTF	TGTGCCAGCAGCCCGGTGGGGAGGTCTGCTGGCTACACCTTC
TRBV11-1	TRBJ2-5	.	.	CASSLAGGAETQYF	TGTGCCAGCAGCTTAGCGGGGGGGGCAGAGACCCAGTACTTC
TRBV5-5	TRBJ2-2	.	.	CASSGTNTGELFF	TGTGCCAGCAGCGGGACAAACACCGGGGAGCTGTTTTTT
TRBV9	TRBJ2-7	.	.	CASSADRGSFSYEQYF	TGTGCCAGCAGCGCCGACCGCGGCTCCTTCTCCTACGAGCAGTACTTC
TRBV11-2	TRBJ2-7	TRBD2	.	CASSDPGTSGSYEQYF	TGTGCCAGCAGCGATCCCGGGACTAGCGGATCCTACGAGCAGTACTTC
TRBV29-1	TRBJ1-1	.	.	CSGQNTGNTEAFF	TGCAGCGGACAGAACACAGGAAACACTGAAGCTTTCTTT
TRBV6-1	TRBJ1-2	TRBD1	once	CASRATGGLNYGYTF	TGTGCCAGCAGGGCTACAGGGGGACTTAACTATGGCTACACCTTC
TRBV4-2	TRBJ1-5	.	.	CASSQARAARAQPQHF	TGTGCCAGCAGCCAAGCACGGGCCGCCAGGGCTCAGCCCCAGCATTTT
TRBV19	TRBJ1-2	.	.	CASSTRGNFGYTF	TGTGCCAGTAGTACAAGGGGAAATTTTGGCTACACCTTC
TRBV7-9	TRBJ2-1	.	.	CASSLLVPEQFF	TGTGCCAGCAGTCTACTAGTACCTGAGCAGTTCTTC
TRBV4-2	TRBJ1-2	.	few	CASSRSITAQPIGYTF	TGTGCCAGCAGCCGAAGTATTACAGCCCAACCCATTGGCTACACCTTC
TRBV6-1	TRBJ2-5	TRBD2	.	CASSEGTSGGGSQYF	TGTGCCAGCAGTGAAGGGACTAGCGGGGGGGGGTCCCAGTACTTC
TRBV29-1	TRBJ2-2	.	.	CSVAADKNTGELFF	TGCAGCGTTGCAGCCGACAAAAACACCGGGGAGCTGTTTTTT